The 30 T cell receptor beta chains below all came from one sample that was sequenced in a study of cytotoxic CD8 clonotypes in ibrutinib-treated CLL. Data came from immunoSEQ multiplex PCR; TCRdb stores just in-frame clones and leaves some out. The sample carries about 84,000 clones, around 84% recorded once. The material was PBMCs, obtained before ibrutinib treatment. These receptors came from a human donor with chronic lymphocytic leukemia.

The table lists this clone with a few counts. The chain uses TRBV28 and TRBJ1-2; D is undetermined. The CDR3 contains 14 residues. Germline assignment: CDR1 MDHEN and CDR2 SYDVKM. Trimming cost V 2 bases and J 5 bases, with 12 bases left between them. CDR3 amino acids: CASSLAQERYGYTF. The CDR3 DNA reads TGTGCCAGCAGTTTAGCACAAGAACGTTATGGCTACACCTTC.

The chain is built from TRBV19 and TRBJ1-3, with 9 positions matching TRBD1. This CDR3 contains 14 residues. The germline gives CDR1 LNHDA, CDR2 SQIVND (reference sequence). The V segment lost 5 bases and the J segment 8 bases; nucleotides outside the gene matches: 7. CDR3 residues: CASSAGTGRYTIYF. DNA of the CDR3: TGTGCCAGTAGTGCCGGGACAGGGCGATACACCATATATTTT.

J is TRBJ1-5 and V is TRBV19, with TRBD1 matching over 8 bases. In germline, CDR1 is LNHDA, CDR2 SQIVND (reference sequence). J gave up 6 bases and V 5 bases, and 12 bases lay outside the gene matches. CDR3 length equals 16 residues. The chain's CDR3 is CASSARTGNRGQPQHF. Here the CDR3 DNA reads TGTGCCAGTAGTGCGAGGACAGGGAACCGGGGTCAGCCCCAGCATTTT.

The CDR3 nucleotides read TGTGCCAGCAGCCCACCCGCGGCGGGGGGCACGGGTGAGCAGTTCTTC. This translates into CASSPPAAGGTGEQFF. This rearrangement joins TRBV7-6 to TRBJ2-1; 8 positions agree with TRBD2. The CDR3 runs to 16 residues. V lost 5 bases to trimming and J lost 9 bases; unmatched junction nucleotides: 15. Germline CDR1 and CDR2: SGHVS and FNYEAQ.

This clone occurred once. This chain links TRBV28 with TRBJ1-4; TRBD1 matches 8 bases. Germline trimming cut 8 bases from V and 3 bases from J; bases unmatched to any gene: 5. Germline-derived CDR1 and CDR2 are MDHEN and SYDVKM. This CDR3 is 14 amino acids long. This CDR3 reads CASSWDRPNEKLFF. Here the CDR3 DNA reads TGTGCCAGCTCATGGGACAGGCCTAATGAAAAACTGTTTTTT.

The rearrangement uses TRBV5-4 and TRBJ2-5; a possible D gene is TRBD1 (6 bases). The V end was cut by 3 bases, the J end by 1 base, with 10 bases between. This CDR3 is 14 amino acids long. Germline CDR1 and CDR2: SGHNT and YYREEE (reference sequence). The DNA for the CDR3 is TGTGCCAGCAGCTCGGACAGTCGCCAAGAGACCCAGTACTTC. Translation gives CASSSDSRQETQYF.

The chain links TRBV30 to TRBJ1-5, with D perhaps TRBD1 (5 bases). Germline CDR1 GTSNPN, CDR2 SVGIG (reference sequence). CDR3 size: 14 residues. V was pared by 1 base and J by 0 bases, with 7 bases between. The CDR3: CAWSERGSNQPQHF. As DNA, the CDR3 is TGTGCCTGGAGTGAAAGGGGTAGCAATCAGCCCCAGCATTTT.

The V and J genes are TRBV4-1 and TRBJ2-7; tentative D call: TRBD1 (7 bases). The germline V and J ends were trimmed by 4 bases and 2 bases, with 18 bases remaining between them. Germline CDR1 is MGHRA and CDR2 is YSYEKL. This CDR3 contains 16 residues. The DNA of the CDR3 is TGCGCCAGCAGCCTCACCCCGCGGGACAGTGCCTACGAGCAGTACTTC. This encodes CASSLTPRDSAYEQYF.

This chain links TRBV28 with TRBJ2-7; TRBD1 might be the D (6 bases). Between the trimmed V and J ends, which lost 5 bases and 2 bases, there was a span of 16 bases. The CDR3 spans 15 residues. Germline loops: CDR1 MDHEN, CDR2 SYDVKM. The chain's CDR3 is CASSRDNGPPYEQYF. The DNA for the CDR3 is TGTGCCAGCAGTCGGGACAATGGGCCCCCCTACGAGCAGTACTTC.

The table lists this clone with a few counts. The chain has TRBV7-2 and TRBJ2-1; 8 nucleotides line up with TRBD1. Germline CDR1 SGHTA, CDR2 FQGNSA. Trimming removed 5 bases from V and 6 bases from J; junction bases left unmatched: 12. The CDR3 spans 16 residues. CDR3 nucleotide sequence: TGTGCCAGCAGCGAGCAGGGGGCGCGTCTTCCCAATGAGCAGTTCTTC. As protein: CASSEQGARLPNEQFF. Drawing the rest from reference TRBV7-2 and TRBJ2-1, the complete variable domain is GAGVSQSPSNKVTEKGKDVELRCDPISGHTALYWYRQSLGQGLEFLIYFQGNSAPDKSGLPSDRFSAERTGGSVSTLTIQRTQQEDSAVYLCASSEQGARLPNEQFFGPGTRLTVL.

The J gene is TRBJ2-1, the V gene TRBV29-1; D unclear. Trimming took off 3 bases at V and 7 bases at J, with 13 bases between the two ends. Germline V lookup: CDR1 SQVTM, CDR2 ANQGSEA. The CDR3 runs 13 residues. The CDR3 coding sequence is TGCAGCGTTGACTCCAGGAAGATTAATGAGCAGTTCTTC. It encodes CSVDSRKINEQFF.

The V call is TRBV4-2, the J call TRBJ2-6, with 8 positions matching TRBD1. V was pared by 4 bases and J by 0 bases, with 2 bases of the junction left unmatched. Per the germline V gene, CDR1 is LGHNA and CDR2 is YNFKEQ. The CDR3 is 16 residues long. CDR3 DNA: TGTGCCAGCAGCCCTACAGGGGGCTCTGGGGCCAACGTCCTGACTTTC. The encoded protein is CASSPTGGSGANVLTF.

This chain links TRBV6-5 with TRBJ2-1; the D is unclear. In germline, CDR1 is MNHEY, CDR2 SVGAGI. The CDR3 loop spans 11 amino acids. V was trimmed by 8 bases and J by 5 bases, leaving 7 bases between them. The chain's CDR3 is CASGEHNEQFF. In DNA, the CDR3 is TGTGCCAGCGGGGAACACAATGAGCAGTTCTTC.

This clone has only one observation. The chain uses TRBV7-2 and TRBJ2-7; possible D gene TRBD1, 7 bases. In germline, CDR1 is SGHTA, CDR2 FQGNSA. The CDR3 consists of 14 residues. The V end lost 3 bases, the J end lost 4 bases, and 13 bases lay between the germline ends. In nucleotides, the CDR3 is TGTGCCAGCAGCTTGGGCAGGGGGAGGTACGAGCAGTACTTC. Protein product: CASSLGRGRYEQYF.

This chain connects TRBV29-1 to TRBJ2-7; D remains ambiguous. Trimming left V 5 bases short and J 0 bases short, with 14 bases between. CDR3 length: 14 amino acids. Germline CDR1 and CDR2: SQVTM and ANQGSEA. The CDR3 is CSVRTPLSSYEQYF. CDR3 DNA: TGCAGCGTTAGAACCCCCTTAAGCTCCTACGAGCAGTACTTC.

The chain carries TRBV5-6 and TRBJ2-1; D gene ambiguous. The CDR3 sequence is 17 residues long. Trimming left V 1 base short and J 11 bases short, with 25 bases between. The germline V gene encodes CDR1 SGHDT and CDR2 YYEEEE. CDR3 sequence (DNA): TGTGCCAGCAGCTTGTTCTCGCAGGCAAGTCCCCGGGTCCAGCAGTTCTTC. As protein: CASSLFSQASPRVQQFF.

Only one count was recorded for this clone. The V and J genes are TRBV9 and TRBJ1-5, with 11 bases identical to TRBD1. This CDR3 contains 17 residues. Looked up from germline, CDR1 is SGDLS and CDR2 is YYNGEE. The V segment lost 4 bases and the J segment 3 bases; nucleotides outside the gene matches: 9. CDR3 coding DNA: TGTGCCAGCAGCCCCACCGGGACAGGGGGACCCAATCAGCCCCAGCATTTT. Translating it yields CASSPTGTGGPNQPQHF.

The chain has TRBV29-1 and TRBJ2-6; the D is unclear. The V gene lost 5 bases and the J gene lost 1 base, with 3 bases spanning the gap. This CDR3 comprises 12 residues. The germline V gene has CDR1 SQVTM and CDR2 ANQGSEA. The CDR3 loop reads CSVHSGANVLTF. CDR3 bases: TGCAGCGTTCATTCTGGGGCCAACGTCCTGACTTTC.

The chain couples TRBV7-9 to TRBJ2-5, with TRBD2 matching 10 bases. This CDR3 region has 17 residues. Trimming took 5 bases from V and 4 from J; bases not matched to a gene: 13. CDR1 is SEHNR and CDR2 is FQNEAQ in the germline V gene (reference sequence). CDR3 sequence reads: CASSREITASGRETQYF. CDR3 coding DNA: TGTGCCAGCAGCCGAGAAATTACGGCTAGCGGGAGAGAGACCCAGTACTTC.

The genes are TRBV6-5 and TRBJ1-2, with TRBD1 as a possible D gene (5 bases). The CDR3 contains 15 residues. CDR1 and CDR2 (germline): MNHEY, SVGAGI. Trimming removed 3 bases from V and 7 bases from J, with 18 bases in between. The CDR3 nucleotides read TGTGCCAGCAGTTATTCCCTTGGGGGATTTTTTGGCTACACCTTC. It encodes CASSYSLGGFFGYTF.

The chain combines TRBV5-4 with TRBJ1-1; possible D gene TRBD1, 6 bases. The CDR3 is 15 residues long. V dropped 2 bases and J dropped 3 bases, with 14 bases sitting between them. Germline-derived CDR1 and CDR2 are SGHNT and YYREEE (reference sequence). Here the CDR3 reads CASSLSGRGDTEAFF. The CDR3, as DNA: TGTGCCAGCAGCTTAAGCGGCAGGGGTGACACTGAAGCTTTCTTT.

The chain recombines TRBV21-1 with TRBJ1-5; no DNA check was done on the table's D call, TRBD1. TRBV21-1 is noted as a pseudogene. The CDR3 loop spans 17 amino acids. DNA for the CDR3: TGTGCCAGCAGCAAAGGGACAGAGAATGGGGGCGATCAGCCCCAGCATTTT. Translating gives CASSKGTENGGDQPQHF.

The chain recombines TRBV10-3 with TRBJ2-7; no clear D gene. The V gene's germline CDR1 is ENHRY and CDR2 SYGVKD. There are 14 residues in the CDR3. V gave up 7 bases and J gave up 2 bases, with 15 bases separating them. The CDR3 region is CAIMSPTRTYEQYF. The DNA for the CDR3 is TGTGCCATCATGTCGCCAACTCGAACCTACGAGCAGTACTTC.

The rearrangement uses TRBV7-8 and TRBJ2-7, with 7 bases fitting TRBD1. The germline V gene has CDR1 SGHVS and CDR2 FQNEAQ. After removal of 5 bases from V and 4 bases from J, the junction contained 11 bases not matched to a gene. CDR3 length: 15 amino acids. The CDR3 sequence is CASSRTRTGLYEQYF. DNA of the CDR3: TGTGCCAGCAGCCGGACCAGGACAGGCTTATACGAGCAGTACTTC.

Written as DNA, the CDR3 is TGTGCCAGCAGCCCCGGAGGGGGCTTCTCTCAGCCCCAGCATTTT. Amino acids: CASSPGGGFSQPQHF. J is TRBJ1-5 and V is TRBV6-5, with 7 bases matching TRBD1. Unmatched junction bases numbered 11, after V lost 6 bases and J lost 6 bases. This CDR3 has 15 residues. The germline CDR1 and CDR2 sequences are MNHEY and SVGAGI.

The chain recombines TRBV7-9 with TRBJ1-5; no firm D call. V lost 4 bases and J lost 8, with 6 bases in between. The germline gives CDR1 SEHNR, CDR2 FQNEAQ (reference sequence). The length of the CDR3 is 11 residues. CDR3 sequence (DNA): TGTGCCAGCAGCTCCTCTGAGCCCCAGCATTTT. It encodes CASSSSEPQHF.

This clone was seen a few times. The J gene is TRBJ1-1, the V gene TRBV15; D possibly corresponds to TRBD1 (5 bases). V was shortened by 7 bases and J by 7 bases, with 10 bases between the two germline ends. Germline lookup yields CDR1 LNHNV and CDR2 YYDKDF (reference sequence). The CDR3 sequence is 11 residues long. The DNA of the CDR3 is TGTGCCACCACCGGGGCAGGTGAAGCTTTCTTT. Protein product: CATTGAGEAFF.

The chain recombines TRBV19 with TRBJ1-3, with D perhaps matching TRBD1 (5 bases). This CDR3 is 16 amino acids long. The germline V and J ends were trimmed by 5 bases and 0 bases, with 14 bases remaining between them. CDR1 and CDR2 from the germline V gene are LNHDA and SQIVND (reference sequence). The CDR3 sequence is CASSPQTASSGNTIYF. The CDR3 DNA reads TGTGCCAGTAGTCCACAGACAGCTAGCTCTGGAAACACCATATATTTT.

The gene calls are TRBV11-2 and TRBJ2-3; 9 bases line up with TRBD1. CDR3 length: 18 amino acids. Germline V lookup: CDR1 SGHAT, CDR2 FQNNGV. With 5 bases clipped from V and 3 bases from J, the junction kept 15 bases outside the gene matches. The CDR3 is CASSAGTGSELATDTQYF. In DNA, the CDR3 is TGTGCCAGCAGCGCCGGGACAGGGAGTGAACTGGCGACAGATACGCAGTATTTT.

The J gene is TRBJ2-3, the V gene TRBV28; D is possibly TRBD1 (5 bases). V dropped 7 bases and J dropped 1 base, with 21 bases sitting between them. The CDR3 consists of 17 residues. Germline V gives CDR1 MDHEN, CDR2 SYDVKM. For the CDR3, the DNA is TGTGCCAGCACTCCCTCAGGACAAGGACGTGGCACAGATACGCAGTATTTT. The encoded protein is CASTPSGQGRGTDTQYF.